Listed here are 26 T cell receptor beta chains from one sample, sequenced in a study of blood T cell repertoires in COVID-19. The assay was immunoSEQ multiplex PCR, and TCRdb's table has in-frame clones only and misses some. Of approximately 69,000 clones listed, about 73% are singletons. Sequencing used peripheral blood. The receptors shown here come from a man aged 55 to 70 with acute or convalescent COVID-19.

CDR3 nucleotides: TGTGCCAGTAGTAGGGAACAGGGCTTCTACGAGCAGTACTTC. Translated: CASSREQGFYEQYF. The V call is TRBV19, the J call TRBJ2-7; D perhaps matches TRBD1 (6 bases). Trimming removed 4 bases at V and 3 bases at J, with 13 bases between. CDR3 size: 14 residues. Germline CDR1 is LNHDA and CDR2 is SQIVND (reference sequence).

This clone was counted many times. Here the CDR3 reads CVQGEGINAAFF. The CDR3 DNA follows: TGTGTACAGGGGGAAGGTATCAACGCAGCTTTCTTT. The chain links TRBV6-5 to TRBJ1-1; 8 bases match TRBD1. The CDR3 contains 12 residues. Germline V gene lookup returns CDR1 MNHEY and CDR2 SVGAGI.

V is TRBV7-9 and J is TRBJ1-1, with unresolved D. Trimming left V 5 bases short and J 4 bases short, with 8 bases between. The V gene's germline CDR1 is SEHNR and CDR2 FQNEAQ (reference sequence). CDR3 length equals 12 residues. Here the CDR3 DNA reads TGTGCCAGCAGCCACGGGAGCACTGAAGCTTTCTTT. It specifies CASSHGSTEAFF.

The rearrangement links TRBV11-2 to TRBJ1-2, with a weak D call TRBD1 (5 bases). The CDR3 consists of 13 residues. Per germline, CDR1 SGHAT and CDR2 FQNNGV. The V gene lost 3 bases and the J gene lost 3 bases, with 8 bases spanning the gap. CDR3 protein: CASSFKGDYGYTF. Here the CDR3 DNA reads TGTGCCAGCAGCTTTAAAGGGGACTATGGCTACACCTTC. Supplemented by reference TRBV11-2 and TRBJ1-2, the full variable domain reads EAGVAQSPRYKIIEKRQSVAFWCNPISGHATLYWYQQILGQGPKLLIQFQNNGVVDDSQLPKDRFSAERLKGVDSTLKIQPAKLEDSAVYLCASSFKGDYGYTFGSGTRLTVV.

V is TRBV7-8 and J is TRBJ2-1; perhaps TRBD1 as D (6 bases). This CDR3 contains 15 residues. Trimming shortened V by 2 bases and J by 4 bases, and 12 bases separated the two germline ends. The germline gives CDR1 SGHVS, CDR2 FQNEAQ. CDR3 nucleotide sequence: TGTGCCAGCAGCTTAATCCCGGACAGTTACAATGAGCAGTTCTTC. Translated, it gives CASSLIPDSYNEQFF. Variable domain in full (rest from reference TRBV7-8 and TRBJ2-1): GAGVSQSPRYKVAKRGQDVALRCDPISGHVSLFWYQQALGQGPEFLTYFQNEAQLDKSGLPSDRFFAERPEGSVSTLKIQRTQQEDSAVYLCASSLIPDSYNEQFFGPGTRLTVL.

This clone has a handful of counts. The chain has TRBV6-1 and TRBJ2-5, with D possibly matching TRBD2 (6 bases). The CDR3 is made up of 15 amino acids. CDR1 MNHNS and CDR2 SASEGT come from the germline V gene. Trimming removed 1 base at V and 4 bases at J, with 13 bases between. The CDR3 sequence: CASSEGGETRETQYF. The CDR3 nucleotides read TGTGCCAGCAGTGAAGGGGGGGAAACGAGAGAGACCCAGTACTTC.

The genes are TRBV19 and TRBJ2-7, with 7 bases identical to TRBD2. J gave up 6 bases and V 1 base, and 0 bases lay outside the gene matches. There are 12 residues in the CDR3. Germline CDR1 reads LNHDA; CDR2 reads SQIVND (reference sequence). The CDR3 DNA is TGTGCCAGTAGTATAGGCGGGGGCGAGCAGTACTTC. Its protein is CASSIGGGEQYF.

The chain couples TRBV19 to TRBJ2-6; D possibly corresponds to TRBD2 (5 bases). The CDR3 is 17 residues long. Trimming removed 5 bases at V and 0 bases at J, with 14 bases between. The germline V gene encodes CDR1 LNHDA and CDR2 SQIVND (reference sequence). The CDR3: CASSSRTASSGANVLTF. The CDR3 region has the DNA TGTGCCAGTAGTTCGAGGACTGCTAGCTCTGGGGCCAACGTCCTGACTTTC.

The rearrangement joins TRBV18 to TRBJ1-3, with TRBD1 matching 7 bases. Per germline, CDR1 KGHSH and CDR2 LQKENI. Unmatched junction bases numbered 8, after V lost 6 bases and J lost 0 bases. The CDR3 totals 16 residues. The CDR3 sequence is CASSQPGTASGNTIYF. The CDR3 DNA follows: TGTGCCAGCTCTCAACCCGGGACAGCCTCTGGAAACACCATATATTTT.

The J gene is TRBJ1-1, the V gene TRBV6-1; D is undetermined. V lost 2 bases and J lost 3, with 7 bases in between. CDR3 length equals 13 residues. CDR1 and CDR2 (germline): MNHNS, SASEGT. The CDR3 nucleotides read TGTGCCAGCAGTGAAATCCTCGACACTGAAGCTTTCTTT. Amino acids: CASSEILDTEAFF.

The chain carries TRBV30 and TRBJ2-1; 7 nucleotides align to TRBD1. From germline, CDR1 is GTSNPN and CDR2 SVGIG (reference sequence). The CDR3 is 12 residues long. V gave up 1 base and J gave up 9 bases; unmatched junction bases: 3. The CDR3 here is CAWSGPGGEQFF. As DNA, the CDR3 is TGTGCCTGGAGTGGTCCAGGGGGTGAGCAGTTCTTC.

This clone has only a few counts. This chain uses TRBV4-1 with TRBJ2-5; 7 positions agree with TRBD2. CDR1 is MGHRA, CDR2 YSYEKL, per germline. The CDR3 extends over 16 amino acids. V shed 0 bases, J shed 3 bases, and the junction held 7 bases outside the gene matches. As DNA, the CDR3 is TGCGCCAGCAGCCAAGAGTCCGCTAGCGGAGAAGAGACCCAGTACTTC. It is translated as CASSQESASGEETQYF.

The J gene is TRBJ1-5, the V gene TRBV5-6, with no clear D. Trimming removed 4 bases at V and 0 bases at J, with 11 bases between. The CDR3 has 15 residues. Germline values: CDR1 SGHDT, CDR2 YYEEEE. CDR3 bases: TGTGCCAGCAGCGCCTTTGGGAGTAGCAATCAGCCCCAGCATTTT. Amino acids: CASSAFGSSNQPQHF.

The chain employs TRBV30 and TRBJ1-6; D unresolved. This CDR3 has 15 amino acids. Germline CDR1 is GTSNPN and CDR2 is SVGIG (reference sequence). Trimming took 5 bases from V and 5 from J, leaving 16 bases between them. For the CDR3, the DNA is TGTGCCTGGCAAGTCCGGGGTCTACATAATTCACCCCTCCACTTT. Protein sequence: CAWQVRGLHNSPLHF.

V and J are TRBV6-5 and TRBJ1-1; D gene ambiguous. The V and J ends lost 8 bases and 7 bases respectively, with 20 bases between them. This CDR3 is built from 14 residues. The germline CDR1 and CDR2 sequences are MNHEY and SVGAGI. The CDR3 spells CASLFRLDSGEAFF. The CDR3 nucleotides are TGTGCCAGCCTGTTTCGTCTGGATTCGGGTGAAGCTTTCTTT.

This clone was counted only a few times. V is TRBV2 and J is TRBJ1-2; no firm D call. CDR1 SNHLY and CDR2 FYNNEI come from the germline V gene. The V end was cut by 2 bases, the J end by 5 bases, with 12 bases between. The CDR3 has 14 amino acids. The CDR3 coding sequence is TGTGCCAGCAGTGAATTTGCAGATTTTTATGGCTACACCTTC. It codes for CASSEFADFYGYTF.

In this sample, this clone turned up a few times. This chain connects TRBV24-1 to TRBJ2-5, with D possibly matching TRBD2 (5 bases). The V gene's germline CDR1 is KGHDR and CDR2 SFDVKD. Trimming took 3 bases from V and 4 from J, leaving 14 bases between them. This CDR3 spans 15 amino acids. Here the CDR3 DNA reads TGTGCCACCAGTGATCCGGGTCGGGGAATAGAGACCCAGTACTTC. Its translation is CATSDPGRGIETQYF.

This clone showed up many times. V gene TRBV27 combines with J gene TRBJ2-7; 7 nucleotides align to TRBD2. Germline lookup yields CDR1 MNHEY and CDR2 SMNVEV (reference sequence). The CDR3 consists of 14 residues. J was trimmed by 3 bases and V by 5 bases; bases with no gene match: 7. The CDR3 DNA sequence: TGTGCCAGCAGTCCGACGACTAGCAGCTACGAGCAGTACTTC. Its protein product is CASSPTTSSYEQYF.

The chain is built from TRBV2 and TRBJ2-7; the D gene is possibly TRBD2 (5 bases). The CDR3 contains 12 residues. The V end was cut by 8 bases, the J end by 0 bases, with 8 bases between. Germline V lookup: CDR1 SNHLY, CDR2 FYNNEI. CDR3 in amino acids: CASFGGSYEQYV. CDR3 DNA sequence: TGTGCCAGCTTTGGAGGCTCCTACGAGCAGTACGTC.

This clone was seen only a few times. The chain links TRBV5-1 to TRBJ2-1; no firm D call. The CDR3 is made up of 14 amino acids. Germline V gene data show CDR1 as SGHRS and CDR2 as YFSETQ. Deletions cut 1 base from V and 2 bases from J, with 7 bases between. In DNA form, the CDR3 reads TGCGCCAGCAGCTTGTCAGAAGCCTACAATGAGCAGTTCTTC. Its protein is CASSLSEAYNEQFF.

The chain is built from TRBV28 and TRBJ1-2; D perhaps matches TRBD1 (5 bases). This CDR3 is built from 14 residues. Trimming left V 1 base short and J 3 bases short, with 9 bases between. Looked up from germline, CDR1 is MDHEN and CDR2 is SYDVKM. CDR3 nucleotides: TGTGCCAGCAGTTTATCCTTAGGGGACTATGGCTACACCTTC. Its translation: CASSLSLGDYGYTF.

The rearrangement links TRBV5-4 to TRBJ2-7; D perhaps matches TRBD2 (6 bases). The V and J ends lost 4 bases and 1 base respectively, with 12 bases between them. Germline V gene lookup returns CDR1 SGHNT and CDR2 YYREEE (reference sequence). The CDR3 runs 14 residues. The CDR3 loop is CASSPDLASYEQYV. In DNA, the CDR3 is TGTGCCAGCAGCCCTGACCTAGCGTCCTACGAGCAGTACGTC.

This sequence joins TRBV10-3 and TRBJ2-1, with TRBD1 as a possible D gene (6 bases). The V gene's germline CDR1 is ENHRY and CDR2 SYGVKD. The CDR3 has 16 amino acids. Trimming shortened V by 0 bases and J by 5 bases, and 14 bases separated the two germline ends. The CDR3 nucleotides read TGTGCCATCAGTGAGTCGAACCAGGGGTTCAACAATGAGCAGTTCTTC. It codes for CAISESNQGFNNEQFF.

This chain uses TRBV11-2 with TRBJ2-7; TRBD2 is a possible D gene (6 bases). Germline-derived CDR1 and CDR2 are SGHAT and FQNNGV. Trimming shortened V by 2 bases and J by 7 bases, and 21 bases separated the two germline ends. The CDR3 is 16 amino acids. CDR3 amino acids: CASSLSGDPLRQEQYF. Written as DNA, the CDR3 is TGTGCCAGCAGCTTATCGGGGGACCCTCTCCGCCAGGAGCAGTACTTC. The full variable domain, its missing parts supplied by reference TRBV11-2 and TRBJ2-7, is EAGVAQSPRYKIIEKRQSVAFWCNPISGHATLYWYQQILGQGPKLLIQFQNNGVVDDSQLPKDRFSAERLKGVDSTLKIQPAKLEDSAVYLCASSLSGDPLRQEQYFGPGTRLTVT.

CDR3 region: CASSDAGTGRGYTF. The CDR3 DNA reads TGCGCCAGCAGTGATGCCGGGACAGGGCGAGGCTACACCTTC. The chain has TRBV10-2 and TRBJ1-2; 9 bases agree with TRBD1. The CDR3 has 14 amino acids. The V and J ends lost 3 bases and 8 bases, in that order; junction bases with no gene match: 7. From germline, CDR1 is WSHSY and CDR2 SAAADI.

The chain couples TRBV5-8 to TRBJ1-1; D is unresolved. Germline V gives CDR1 SGHTS, CDR2 YDEGEE. Between the trimmed V and J ends, which lost 0 bases and 2 bases, there was a span of 11 bases. This CDR3 comprises 15 residues. The CDR3 is CASSLEGGVNTEAFF. In DNA form, the CDR3 reads TGTGCCAGCAGCTTGGAAGGAGGAGTCAACACTGAAGCTTTCTTT.